The rows below give T cell receptor beta chains drawn from one sample of a study of shared clonotypes between healthy human individuals. Libraries were prepared by immunoSEQ multiplex PCR; TCRdb keeps only in-frame clonotypes and omits some of them. The data show approximately 2,200,000 clones, approximately 94% seen once. The specimen sequenced was naive CD8+ T cells from PBMCs. Source of these receptors: a young man in good health. Some clones in this sample may be carry-over from other donors' samples. Each CDR3 is given with its conserved first and last residue. D genes are given only for firm matches. Clone sizes are given selectively: once, few, many, or a class where the clone is expanded.

CDR3nt,CDR3aa,abundance,j_gene,d_gene,v_gene
TGTGCCAGCAGTCACAAGGATGTGGGCACTGAAGCTTTCTTT,CASSHKDVGTEAFF,.,TRBJ1-1,.,TRBV4-2
TGCAGCGTTTGGGACGTTTCCGGGGAGCTGTTTTTT,CSVWDVSGELFF,.,TRBJ2-2,.,TRBV29-1
TGTGCCACCAGCAGAGTGGGCCGGGAGGGGGATTGGGATGAAAAACTGTTTTTT,CATSRVGREGDWDEKLFF,.,TRBJ1-4,.,TRBV15
TGTGCCAGCAGCCACCTGGGACAGGGGGCGGTCCACGAGCAGTACTTC,CASSHLGQGAVHEQYF,.,TRBJ2-7,TRBD1,TRBV14
TGTGCCAGCAGTGACGTCCAGGGCGTACGGCCCCAGCATTTT,CASSDVQGVRPQHF,.,TRBJ1-5,.,TRBV6-1
TGTGCCAGCAGTATCCAGGGGGCAGGCACTGAAGCTTTCTTT,CASSIQGAGTEAFF,.,TRBJ1-1,TRBD1,TRBV28
TGTGCCAGCAGCGTAGAGTGGCGGGAGGGTTTAAACGAGCAGTACTTC,CASSVEWREGLNEQYF,once,TRBJ2-7,TRBD2,TRBV9
TGTGCCAGCAGCTCCCGGGGGACAGGGCCTAATGAAAAACTGTTTTTT,CASSSRGTGPNEKLFF,.,TRBJ1-4,TRBD1,TRBV7-9
TGTGCCAGCACCTCCGTCAGGGGCCCTAAATTCACTGAAGCTTTCTTT,CASTSVRGPKFTEAFF,.,TRBJ1-1,.,TRBV28
TGTGCCAGCAGCTTAACAGACTACAATGAGCAGTTCTTC,CASSLTDYNEQFF,.,TRBJ2-1,.,TRBV7-2
TGTGCCAGCAGTTCCCAGACCTTGGGACTACCCTCAAGCTCCTACAATGAGCAGTTCTTC,CASSSQTLGLPSSSYNEQFF,.,TRBJ2-1,TRBD2,TRBV28
TGTGCCAGCAGTCTAGCGGGTAGCTCCTACGAGCAGTACTTC,CASSLAGSSYEQYF,.,TRBJ2-7,TRBD2,TRBV27
TGTGCCAGCAGCTTAGCGGGACGCAACTTCTACAATGAGCAGTTCTTC,CASSLAGRNFYNEQFF,.,TRBJ2-1,.,TRBV7-6
TGTGCCAGCAGTGCCCTCGAGACTAGCGGGAGTTTTGAGCAGTTCTTC,CASSALETSGSFEQFF,.,TRBJ2-1,TRBD2,TRBV27
TGTGCCAGCAGCGCCGGGTATGTGGATACGCAGTATTTT,CASSAGYVDTQYF,.,TRBJ2-3,.,TRBV14
TGTGCCTGGAGTGTAAGAGCGGGGTGGAACGAGCAGTACTTC,CAWSVRAGWNEQYF,.,TRBJ2-7,TRBD2,TRBV30
TGTGCCAGCAGTTTGAAAAACTACAATGAGCAGTTCTTC,CASSLKNYNEQFF,.,TRBJ2-1,.,TRBV27
TGCAGCGTTGTGCGGGCCAGCTCCTACAATGAGCAGTTCTTC,CSVVRASSYNEQFF,.,TRBJ2-1,.,TRBV29-1
TGCGCCAGCAGCCAAGAGGCTCTAGGTGAGCAGTTCTTC,CASSQEALGEQFF,.,TRBJ2-1,.,TRBV4-1
TGTGCCAGCAGTTCACCGAAGGTCATCCAGGAGACCCAGTACTTC,CASSSPKVIQETQYF,.,TRBJ2-5,.,TRBV28
TGTGCCAGCAGCGGAAGACAGGGGGTTAACTATGGCTACACCTTC,CASSGRQGVNYGYTF,.,TRBJ1-2,TRBD1,TRBV9
TGTGCCAGCAGTTTACGTGGGGACTGGGGCTATGGCTACACCTTC,CASSLRGDWGYGYTF,.,TRBJ1-2,.,TRBV27
TGCAGCGTCAGGGTATCGGGCGAGCAGTACTTC,CSVRVSGEQYF,once,TRBJ2-7,.,TRBV29-1
TGTGCCAGCAGTGACTCAACTGAGACTCTCGAAAAACTGTTTTTT,CASSDSTETLEKLFF,.,TRBJ1-4,.,TRBV6-4
TGTGCCAGCAGTGACGGGAAGACCCAGTACTTC,CASSDGKTQYF,.,TRBJ2-5,.,TRBV2
TGTGCCAGCAGACCTTTCGGGACAGAGGGATTTTACGAGCAGTACTTC,CASRPFGTEGFYEQYF,once,TRBJ2-7,TRBD1,TRBV28
TGTGCCAGCAGCCCACCGACAGGGGGCTCCTACGAGCAGTACTTC,CASSPPTGGSYEQYF,.,TRBJ2-7,TRBD1,TRBV11-3
TGTGCCAGCAGTTTAGTCTGGGATGAAAAACTGTTTTTT,CASSLVWDEKLFF,.,TRBJ1-4,.,TRBV27
TGTGCCAGCAGCCCCCCCGGTCTGGGACAGGAGAATGGCTACACCTTC,CASSPPGLGQENGYTF,once,TRBJ1-2,TRBD1,TRBV7-8
TGTGCCAGCAGCCAAGTTTCTAGCGGGAGTTTTTACGAGCAGTACTTC,CASSQVSSGSFYEQYF,.,TRBJ2-7,TRBD2,TRBV14
TGCGCCAGCAGCCAAGATTTTTTGACAGGACTTATGAACACTGAAGCTTTCTTT,CASSQDFLTGLMNTEAFF,.,TRBJ1-1,.,TRBV4-3
TGTGCCACCGGGGGGGAATACACTGAAGCTTTCTTT,CATGGEYTEAFF,.,TRBJ1-1,.,TRBV10-3
TGTGCCAGCAGCTTGGCGAACACTGAAGCTTTCTTT,CASSLANTEAFF,few,TRBJ1-1,.,TRBV5-6
TGTGCCAGTAGTATTAGGAGATCTACAGATACGCAGTATTTT,CASSIRRSTDTQYF,.,TRBJ2-3,.,TRBV19
TGTGCCAGCAGAGCCGACAGGGCCTATGGCTACACCTTC,CASRADRAYGYTF,few,TRBJ1-2,TRBD1,TRBV6-1
TGCGCCAGCATGGCCCTAGGTACGGCATCATTCCGCAATGAGCAGTTCTTC,CASMALGTASFRNEQFF,.,TRBJ2-1,.,TRBV10-2
TGTGCCAGCAGCTATAGCGGTTACCCGAACACCGGGGAGCTGTTTTTT,CASSYSGYPNTGELFF,few,TRBJ2-2,.,TRBV6-6
TGCGCCAGCAGCACCCAGGGAGGAGGAGTAATCGGCACTGAAGCTTTCTTT,CASSTQGGGVIGTEAFF,.,TRBJ1-1,.,TRBV10-2
TGTGCCAGCAGTCACAAACCCCGGACTAGCGGGGTATACAATGAGCAGTTCTTC,CASSHKPRTSGVYNEQFF,.,TRBJ2-1,TRBD2,TRBV27
TGTGCCAGCAGCTTGGACCAGCCGAACACTGAAGCTTTCTTT,CASSLDQPNTEAFF,.,TRBJ1-1,.,TRBV5-4
TGTGCCAGCAGTCCCCGGGGCCCGTTGACAGATACGCAGTATTTT,CASSPRGPLTDTQYF,.,TRBJ2-3,.,TRBV28
TGTGCCAGCAGCACCGCCACACTAGGCCCGCAGGCTCCCCCCGGGGAGCTGTTTTTT,CASSTATLGPQAPPGELFF,.,TRBJ2-2,.,TRBV7-9
TGTGCCTCGGCTGGGGTTGGGCTGGCTAGCCTAGGGCTCAATGAGCAGTTCTTC,CASAGVGLASLGLNEQFF,.,TRBJ2-1,.,TRBV28
TGTGCCAGCAGCTGGAGAATAAATCAGCCCCAGCATTTT,CASSWRINQPQHF,.,TRBJ1-5,.,TRBV21-1
TGTGCCAGCAGTTTAGTCGCCAAAAACATTCAGTACTTC,CASSLVAKNIQYF,.,TRBJ2-4,.,TRBV28
TGTGCCAGCAGGGGTCAGGGGAGTTTGGGAACTGAAGCTTTCTTT,CASRGQGSLGTEAFF,.,TRBJ1-1,.,TRBV27
TGTGCCAGCAGTCCCCAGGGACTAGCGAACGAGCAGTACTTC,CASSPQGLANEQYF,.,TRBJ2-7,TRBD2,TRBV28
TGTGCCAGCAGTTTACGTCTAGCGCAACACTACGAGCAGTACTTC,CASSLRLAQHYEQYF,.,TRBJ2-7,.,TRBV27
TGTGCCAGCAGCTCTAGCGGGAGTGGGACCGGGGAGCTGTTTTTT,CASSSSGSGTGELFF,.,TRBJ2-2,TRBD2,TRBV7-9